The entry that follows covers one TCR beta chain sequence. Its antigen is still unknown. V was clipped by 7 bases and J by 0 bases, with 26 bases between them. Germline lookup yields CDR1 SGHRS and CDR2 YFSETQ. The CDR3 contains 18 residues. TCR beta CDR3 region amplification was performed from RNA transcripts. RT-PCR in the first round (using the HTBI primer set) targeted the TCR CDR3. TCRdb itself ran the multiplex PCR reads through MiXCR, one entry per CDR3 protein. Of more than 550,000 distinct CDR3 sequences in the sample, 17% were seen once. These data originate in a study of T cells in Graves' hyperthyroidism and ophthalmopathy. The study's findings and limits: Ophthalmopathy was told apart from stable hyperthyroidism by a 13 V-J model. Blood also held most thyroid clonotypes expanded beyond 0.001.

Lactation, pregnancy, other autoimmune disease or uncontrolled infection excluded patients. The TCR sequence derives from a man aged 45-65 years with Graves' hyperthyroidism. Sequenced: blood. The chain combines TRBV5-1 with TRBJ2-7; possibly TRBD1 for D (6 bases). In DNA form, the CDR3 reads TGCGCCAGCTCCCCCGGGACATTCCCGACCGGGTCCTCCTACGAGCAGTACTTC. Translation gives CASSPGTFPTGSSYEQYF. The complete variable domain, with remaining parts taken from reference TRBV5-1 and TRBJ2-7, reads KAGVTQTPRYLIKTRGQQVTLSCSPISGHRSVSWYQQTPGQGLQFLFEYFSETQRNKGNFPGRFSGRQFSNSRSEMNVSTLELGDSALYLCASSPGTFPTGSSYEQYFGPGTRLTVT.